A selection of T cell receptor beta chains follows, all from one sample in a study of Ad26.COV2.S vaccination and SARS-CoV-2 variants. Measured with immunoSEQ multiplex PCR; TCRdb has only the in-frame clones, and not every one. The table includes hundreds of thousands of clones, 89% detected once. The sample in question was peripheral blood, obtained in a trial of Ad26.COV2.S vaccine versus placebo. All receptors come from a person between 18 and 60 years old who received the Ad26.COV2.S COVID-19 vaccine or a placebo. Both conserved end residues are part of each CDR3. Fields, in order: D gene, J gene, clone size, V gene, CDR3 protein, CDR3 DNA. A D gene is named only where the DNA matches it firmly. The listing skips clone size in some rows; elsewhere it reads once, few, many or a size class.

>.|TRBJ2-2|.|TRBV13
CASSLGLGLGTGELFF
TGTGCCAGCAGCTTAGGCTTGGGTCTGGGCACCGGGGAGCTGTTTTTT
>.|TRBJ1-4|.|TRBV30
CAWSRNEKLFF
TGTGCCTGGAGTAGGAATGAAAAACTGTTTTTT
>.|TRBJ2-1|.|TRBV10-3
CAISETDSYNEQFF
TGTGCCATCAGTGAGACGGATAGCTACAATGAGCAGTTCTTC
>TRBD2|TRBJ2-1|.|TRBV10-2
CASSEDSPGLAVGHEQFF
TGCGCCAGCAGTGAGGATTCGCCGGGACTAGCGGTTGGCCATGAGCAGTTCTTC
>.|TRBJ1-2|once|TRBV6-5
CASSFGLPKGGYTF
TGTGCCAGCAGTTTCGGGCTCCCAAAGGGTGGCTACACCTTC
>.|TRBJ2-2|.|TRBV7-6
CASSPLGHNTGELFF
TGTGCCAGCAGCCCGCTAGGGCATAACACCGGGGAGCTGTTTTTT
>.|TRBJ2-1|.|TRBV10-3
CAISPILNEQFF
TGTGCCATCAGTCCGATACTGAATGAGCAGTTCTTC
>.|TRBJ2-7|.|TRBV6-5
CASSYSYSSYEQYF
TGTGCCAGCAGTTACTCGTACAGCAGCTACGAGCAGTACTTC
>TRBD1|TRBJ2-7|.|TRBV9
CASSGGQTEEQYF
TGTGCCAGCAGCGGGGGACAGACGGAAGAGCAGTACTTC
>TRBD2|TRBJ2-3|medium-sized|TRBV10-2
CASTLTSGITDTQYF
TGCGCCAGCACCTTGACTAGCGGCATCACAGATACGCAGTATTTT
>.|TRBJ2-1|.|TRBV12-3/TRBV12-4
CASSFKNEQFF
TGTGCCAGCAGTTTTAAGAATGAGCAGTTCTTC
>.|TRBJ2-7|.|TRBV6-2/TRBV6-3
CASSSQGNRRTYEQYF
TGTGCCAGCAGTTCCCAGGGGAACAGGCGAACCTACGAGCAGTACTTC
>TRBD1|TRBJ2-2|.|TRBV11-3
CASSISGGNTGELFF
TGTGCCAGCAGCATTTCAGGGGGAAACACCGGGGAGCTGTTTTTT
>.|TRBJ2-3|.|TRBV5-1
CASSPGLLTDTQYF
TGCGCCAGCAGCCCCGGACTTCTCACAGATACGCAGTATTTT
>.|TRBJ2-3|.|TRBV5-1
CASSFADSTDTQYF
TGCGCCAGCAGCTTCGCGGACAGCACAGATACGCAGTATTTT
>TRBD2|TRBJ2-7|.|TRBV19
CASSGAIAGVLEQYF
TGTGCCAGTAGTGGGGCGATAGCGGGAGTTTTGGAGCAGTACTTC
>TRBD1|TRBJ1-1|.|TRBV6-5
CASSRGYYTEAFF
TGTGCCAGCAGCAGGGGGTATTACACTGAAGCTTTCTTT
>TRBD2|TRBJ2-7|.|TRBV10-1
CASSELLAGGSYEQYF
TGCGCCAGCAGTGAGTTACTAGCGGGAGGCTCCTACGAGCAGTACTTC
>TRBD2|TRBJ2-7|.|TRBV7-8
CASSSRLALNYEQYF
TGTGCCAGCAGCTCCAGACTAGCGTTAAACTACGAGCAGTACTTC
>TRBD1|TRBJ2-2|.|TRBV18
CASSTGQGRGTGELFF
TGTGCCAGCTCAACCGGACAGGGAAGAGGAACCGGGGAGCTGTTTTTT
>.|TRBJ2-3|.|TRBV6-5
CASSYQPTSTDTQYF
TGTGCCAGCAGTTACCAGCCCACTAGCACAGATACGCAGTATTTT
>.|TRBJ1-6|once|TRBV6-1
CASSEGPGWSNSPLHF
TGTGCCAGCAGTGAGGGTCCGGGATGGAGTAATTCACCCCTCCACTTT
>TRBD2|TRBJ2-1|.|TRBV11-2
CASSLSGSNYEQFF
TGTGCCAGCAGCTTAAGCGGGAGTAACTATGAGCAGTTCTTC
>TRBD2|TRBJ2-3|.|TRBV7-6
CASSFASGGSDTQYF
TGTGCCAGCAGCTTCGCTAGCGGGGGGTCTGATACGCAGTATTTT
>TRBD2|TRBJ2-3|.|TRBV18
CASSPQSGGASDTQYF
TGTGCCAGCTCACCACAGAGCGGGGGGGCGTCAGATACGCAGTATTTT
>.|TRBJ2-7|once|TRBV3-1/TRBV3-2
CASSQDRGFWYEQYF
TGTGCCAGCAGCCAAGATAGGGGATTTTGGTACGAGCAGTACTTC
>TRBD2|TRBJ2-7|.|TRBV7-2
CASSPIAGPYEQYF
TGTGCCAGCAGCCCAATAGCGGGACCATACGAGCAGTACTTC
>.|TRBJ2-1|.|TRBV7-9
CASSLQGGNEQFF
TGTGCCAGCAGCCTCCAGGGGGGGAATGAGCAGTTCTTC
>TRBD1|TRBJ1-6|.|TRBV7-9
CASRGGQGGSYNSPLHF
TGTGCCAGCCGCGGCGGACAGGGCGGATCCTATAATTCACCCCTCCACTTT
>.|TRBJ1-1|once|TRBV10-3
CATSIHTEAFF
TGTGCCACATCCATTCACACTGAAGCTTTCTTT
>TRBD2|TRBJ2-1|.|TRBV6-5
CASSSPTSGIGEQFF
TGTGCCAGCAGTTCCCCGACTAGCGGGATAGGGGAGCAGTTCTTC
>.|TRBJ2-3|.|TRBV7-2
CASSLVTSQAQYF
TGTGCCAGCAGCTTAGTCACCAGTCAAGCGCAGTATTTT
>TRBD1|TRBJ1-4|.|TRBV19
CASSSPGTGQEKLFF
TGTGCCAGTAGTTCCCCCGGGACAGGGCAGGAAAAACTGTTTTTT
>TRBD2|TRBJ2-3|.|TRBV7-3
CASSRAGGSTDTQYF
TGTGCCAGCAGCAGAGCGGGGGGGTCCACAGATACGCAGTATTTT
>TRBD1|TRBJ1-2|few|TRBV19
CASSVIQGANRGYTF
TGTGCCAGTAGTGTAATACAGGGGGCGAATCGTGGCTACACCTTC
>TRBD1|TRBJ1-2|.|TRBV6-6
CASSSQGAGGYTF
TGTGCCAGCAGTTCACAGGGGGCAGGTGGCTACACCTTC
>.|TRBJ1-4|.|TRBV12-3/TRBV12-4
CASSLGPNEKLFF
TGTGCCAGCAGTTTGGGCCCTAATGAAAAACTGTTTTTT